The rows below give T cell receptor beta chains drawn from one sample of a study of OX40 agonist ivuxolimab in advanced cancers. The repertoire was sequenced with immunoSEQ multiplex PCR; TCRdb's copy has only in-frame clones and lacks some. The sample contains around 79,000 clones, approximately 86% of which appear only once. The sample in question was CD4+ or CD8+ T cells sorted from blood, obtained in a trial of the OX40 agonist ivuxolimab. These receptors were obtained from an adult with an advanced solid tumor such as melanoma, head and neck, liver or kidney cancer. The CDR3 runs from the conserved cysteine through the conserved F or W. Each record gives: V gene, clone size, D gene, J gene, CDR3 DNA, CDR3 protein. The D gene is left open where the match is weak. Clone size appears in some rows only: once, few, many, or a class for an expanded clone.

V gene: TRBV6-6
clone size: -
D gene: -
J gene: TRBJ1-5
CDR3 DNA: TGTGCCAGCAGTTACTCGAGGGGAAACAATCAGCCCCAGCATTTT
CDR3 protein: CASSYSRGNNQPQHF

V gene: TRBV7-6
clone size: -
D gene: -
J gene: TRBJ1-5
CDR3 DNA: TGTGCCAGCAGCCTGACCCGGGACAGCAATCAGCCCCAGCATTTT
CDR3 protein: CASSLTRDSNQPQHF

V gene: TRBV7-2
clone size: -
D gene: TRBD1
J gene: TRBJ1-3
CDR3 DNA: TGTGCCAGCAGCGCGGGACAGGCGGCTGGAAACACCATATATTTT
CDR3 protein: CASSAGQAAGNTIYF

V gene: TRBV19
clone size: -
D gene: TRBD1
J gene: TRBJ1-1
CDR3 DNA: TGTGCCAGTAGTATGGAAAGGCAGGGGGCGGTGAACACTGAAGCTTTCTTT
CDR3 protein: CASSMERQGAVNTEAFF

V gene: TRBV7-2
clone size: once
D gene: -
J gene: TRBJ1-2
CDR3 DNA: TGTGCCAGCAGCCCAGAGGGTCGGGGGACCTATGGCTACACCTTC
CDR3 protein: CASSPEGRGTYGYTF

V gene: TRBV27
clone size: -
D gene: -
J gene: TRBJ2-5
CDR3 DNA: TGTGCCAGCAGAAGGTACCAAGAGACCCAGTACTTC
CDR3 protein: CASRRYQETQYF

V gene: TRBV7-9
clone size: -
D gene: TRBD2
J gene: TRBJ2-5
CDR3 DNA: TGTGCCAGCAGCTCCCCCCCCGGGAGGGAGGGCCAAGAGACCCAGTACTTC
CDR3 protein: CASSSPPGREGQETQYF

V gene: TRBV7-2
clone size: few
D gene: -
J gene: TRBJ1-3
CDR3 DNA: TGTGCCAGCAGCTTAGCGCAGGCCAGAAACACCATATATTTT
CDR3 protein: CASSLAQARNTIYF

V gene: TRBV30
clone size: -
D gene: -
J gene: TRBJ2-3
CDR3 DNA: TGTGCCTGGAGTGAACAAAGCACAGATACGCAGTATTTT
CDR3 protein: CAWSEQSTDTQYF

V gene: TRBV5-1
clone size: -
D gene: -
J gene: TRBJ1-4
CDR3 DNA: TGCGCCAGCAGTTTCGACACTCCAACTAATGAAAAACTGTTTTTT
CDR3 protein: CASSFDTPTNEKLFF

V gene: TRBV6-6
clone size: -
D gene: -
J gene: TRBJ1-2
CDR3 DNA: TGTGCCAGCAGAACGGGCCTCACCTATGGCTACACCTTC
CDR3 protein: CASRTGLTYGYTF

V gene: TRBV7-8
clone size: -
D gene: -
J gene: TRBJ1-3
CDR3 DNA: TGTGCCAGCAGTGGGGGCGGTTACTCTGGAAACACCATATATTTT
CDR3 protein: CASSGGGYSGNTIYF

V gene: TRBV6-5
clone size: -
D gene: TRBD2
J gene: TRBJ2-7
CDR3 DNA: TGTGCCAGCGGGGGGAGGGTCTACGAGCAGTACTTC
CDR3 protein: CASGGRVYEQYF

V gene: TRBV2
clone size: -
D gene: TRBD2
J gene: TRBJ2-5
CDR3 DNA: TGTGCCAGCAGTGGGACTAGCGGGGGGGAAGGGACCCAGTACTTC
CDR3 protein: CASSGTSGGEGTQYF

V gene: TRBV9
clone size: -
D gene: -
J gene: TRBJ2-3
CDR3 DNA: TGTGCCAGCAGCCCTGCAGGGCCAGATACGCAGTATTTT
CDR3 protein: CASSPAGPDTQYF

V gene: TRBV7-2
clone size: -
D gene: -
J gene: TRBJ1-5
CDR3 DNA: TGTGCCAGCAGCAGGGATGTTAGCAATCAGCCCCAGCATTTT
CDR3 protein: CASSRDVSNQPQHF

V gene: TRBV2
clone size: -
D gene: -
J gene: TRBJ1-1
CDR3 DNA: TGTGCCAGCAGCAATACAGTGAACACTGAAGCTTTCTTT
CDR3 protein: CASSNTVNTEAFF

V gene: TRBV14
clone size: -
D gene: -
J gene: TRBJ2-2
CDR3 DNA: TGTGCAAGCTCTGATCGGAACACCGGGGAGCTGTTTTTT
CDR3 protein: CASSDRNTGELFF

V gene: TRBV28
clone size: -
D gene: -
J gene: TRBJ1-5
CDR3 DNA: TGTGCCAGCAGTTTACGAGGGAGAAACAATCAGCCCCAGCATTTT
CDR3 protein: CASSLRGRNNQPQHF

V gene: TRBV7-2
clone size: -
D gene: -
J gene: TRBJ1-1
CDR3 DNA: TGTGCCAGCAGCTTAAAAGGGGGAGGAAACACTGAAGCTTTCTTT
CDR3 protein: CASSLKGGGNTEAFF

V gene: TRBV23-1
clone size: -
D gene: -
J gene: TRBJ2-7
CDR3 DNA: TGCGCCAGCAGGACCCGGACTGTCTTCTCATGCGAGCAGTACTTC
CDR3 protein: CASRTRTVFSCEQYF

V gene: TRBV28
clone size: few
D gene: -
J gene: TRBJ1-2
CDR3 DNA: TGTGCCAGCAGTTCCCCCGGACACGACTATGGCTACACCTTC
CDR3 protein: CASSSPGHDYGYTF

V gene: TRBV28
clone size: -
D gene: TRBD1
J gene: TRBJ1-1
CDR3 DNA: TGTGCCAGCCGGGGACAGGGGGACACTGAAGCTTTCTTT
CDR3 protein: CASRGQGDTEAFF

V gene: TRBV18
clone size: -
D gene: -
J gene: TRBJ2-3
CDR3 DNA: TGTGCCAGCTCACGACAGGCCACAGATACGCAGTATTTT
CDR3 protein: CASSRQATDTQYF

V gene: TRBV10-2
clone size: -
D gene: -
J gene: TRBJ1-2
CDR3 DNA: TGCGCCAGCAGTGAGACGAGACACTATGGCTACACCTTC
CDR3 protein: CASSETRHYGYTF

V gene: TRBV28
clone size: -
D gene: -
J gene: TRBJ2-1
CDR3 DNA: TGTGCCAGCAGTTTAATTGGGGCCCGAGACAATGAGCAGTTCTTC
CDR3 protein: CASSLIGARDNEQFF

V gene: TRBV28
clone size: -
D gene: TRBD1
J gene: TRBJ1-1
CDR3 DNA: TGTGCCAGCAGTTTAGGGACAGGGTATACTGAAGCTTTCTTT
CDR3 protein: CASSLGTGYTEAFF

V gene: TRBV7-2
clone size: -
D gene: -
J gene: TRBJ1-4
CDR3 DNA: TGTGCCAGCAGCCCCCTTAGGGGGGCGGGAGAAAAACTGTTTTTT
CDR3 protein: CASSPLRGAGEKLFF

V gene: TRBV5-6
clone size: -
D gene: -
J gene: TRBJ1-2
CDR3 DNA: TGTGCCAGCAGCTTGGCCGGGATAAGGAGCGGCTACACCTTC
CDR3 protein: CASSLAGIRSGYTF

V gene: TRBV6-1
clone size: -
D gene: -
J gene: TRBJ1-5
CDR3 DNA: TGTGCCAGCAGTGAGGGAAACACAGGGCTAGGAAATCAGCCCCAGCATTTT
CDR3 protein: CASSEGNTGLGNQPQHF

V gene: TRBV29-1
clone size: -
D gene: -
J gene: TRBJ2-3
CDR3 DNA: TGCAGCTCCCGGGGGGCTAGCACAGATACGCAGTATTTT
CDR3 protein: CSSRGASTDTQYF

V gene: TRBV19
clone size: -
D gene: -
J gene: TRBJ1-1
CDR3 DNA: TGTGCCAGTAGTATCTCACAGACGGGAGCTTTCTTT
CDR3 protein: CASSISQTGAFF

V gene: TRBV30
clone size: -
D gene: -
J gene: TRBJ2-6
CDR3 DNA: TGTGCCTGGAGAGGCGTTCTCTCTGGGGCCAACGTCCTGACTTTC
CDR3 protein: CAWRGVLSGANVLTF

V gene: TRBV30
clone size: once
D gene: -
J gene: TRBJ1-5
CDR3 DNA: TGTGCCTGGAGTGTACCTGGGTTGCGAAGCAATCAGCCCCAGCATTTT
CDR3 protein: CAWSVPGLRSNQPQHF

V gene: TRBV6-5
clone size: -
D gene: -
J gene: TRBJ1-1
CDR3 DNA: TGTGCCAGCAGGGAAGTAGGGGTGGCTTTCTTT
CDR3 protein: CASREVGVAFF

V gene: TRBV30
clone size: -
D gene: TRBD1
J gene: TRBJ2-2
CDR3 DNA: TGTGCCTGGAGTGTACAAAAGTCTGACAGGGGCACCCGGGGCACCGGGGAGCTGTTTTTT
CDR3 protein: CAWSVQKSDRGTRGTGELFF

V gene: TRBV5-5
clone size: -
D gene: TRBD1
J gene: TRBJ1-1
CDR3 DNA: TGTGCCAGCAGCTTGGGGACAGGGAGTACTGAAGCTTTCTTT
CDR3 protein: CASSLGTGSTEAFF

V gene: TRBV7-2
clone size: -
D gene: -
J gene: TRBJ1-4
CDR3 DNA: TGTGCCAGCAGCTTGGGACTGCCCAATGAAAAACTGTTTTTT
CDR3 protein: CASSLGLPNEKLFF

V gene: TRBV30
clone size: -
D gene: -
J gene: TRBJ1-2
CDR3 DNA: TGTGCCTCCGTGGAGGGAGGTGTTGGCTACACCTTC
CDR3 protein: CASVEGGVGYTF

V gene: TRBV27
clone size: -
D gene: TRBD1
J gene: TRBJ2-3
CDR3 DNA: TGTGCCAGCAGTCAGCGAGGGGGCGATACGCAGTATTTT
CDR3 protein: CASSQRGGDTQYF

V gene: TRBV27
clone size: -
D gene: -
J gene: TRBJ2-3
CDR3 DNA: TGTGCCAGCAGTTCACAGGCGAGGGGCACAGATACGCAGTATTTT
CDR3 protein: CASSSQARGTDTQYF

V gene: TRBV6-5
clone size: -
D gene: TRBD1
J gene: TRBJ2-7
CDR3 DNA: TGTGCCAGCAGTGTCCGGGACAGGTCCTACGAGCAGTACTTC
CDR3 protein: CASSVRDRSYEQYF

V gene: TRBV12-5
clone size: -
D gene: -
J gene: TRBJ1-6
CDR3 DNA: TGTGCTAGTGCCCTGAACAGGGATTCACCCCTCCACTTT
CDR3 protein: CASALNRDSPLHF

V gene: TRBV6-6
clone size: -
D gene: TRBD2
J gene: TRBJ2-7
CDR3 DNA: TGTGCCAGCAGTTATACTAGCGGGGGCTACGAGCAGTACTTC
CDR3 protein: CASSYTSGGYEQYF

V gene: TRBV19
clone size: -
D gene: -
J gene: TRBJ2-2
CDR3 DNA: TGTGCCAGTAGTGTGAAGGGGAATTTAGGATCCGGGGAGCTGTTTTTT
CDR3 protein: CASSVKGNLGSGELFF

V gene: TRBV28
clone size: -
D gene: -
J gene: TRBJ2-7
CDR3 DNA: TGTGCCAGCAGGGGCGCGGTGGAGCAGTACTTC
CDR3 protein: CASRGAVEQYF

V gene: TRBV2
clone size: -
D gene: -
J gene: TRBJ2-1
CDR3 DNA: TGTGCCAGCCGAGGAGGCGGGACGCACTCCTACAATGAGCAGTTCTTC
CDR3 protein: CASRGGGTHSYNEQFF

V gene: TRBV29-1
clone size: -
D gene: TRBD1
J gene: TRBJ2-7
CDR3 DNA: TGCAGCGTTCTTCGGACAGGGAGCTCCTACGAGCAGTACTTC
CDR3 protein: CSVLRTGSSYEQYF

V gene: TRBV5-1
clone size: few
D gene: -
J gene: TRBJ1-1
CDR3 DNA: TGCGCCAGCAGCTCCTCCGGACAGAACACTGAAGCTTTCTTT
CDR3 protein: CASSSSGQNTEAFF

V gene: TRBV6-5
clone size: -
D gene: TRBD2
J gene: TRBJ2-7
CDR3 DNA: TGTGCCAGCAGTACGGGACTAGCGGGATCCTACGAGCAGTACTTC
CDR3 protein: CASSTGLAGSYEQYF

V gene: TRBV5-1
clone size: -
D gene: TRBD1
J gene: TRBJ1-1
CDR3 DNA: TGCGCCAGCAGCTTGGGCGGGACAGCCCAGAACACTGAAGCTTTCTTT
CDR3 protein: CASSLGGTAQNTEAFF

V gene: TRBV4-3
clone size: -
D gene: -
J gene: TRBJ1-1
CDR3 DNA: TGCGCCAGCAGTCAAACAGGTAACACTGAAGCTTTCTTT
CDR3 protein: CASSQTGNTEAFF

V gene: TRBV10-3
clone size: -
D gene: -
J gene: TRBJ1-1
CDR3 DNA: TGTGCCATCAGGGAGAGGGGTGATACTGAAGCTTTCTTT
CDR3 protein: CAIRERGDTEAFF